This T cell receptor (beta chain) is from a study of T cell repertoires in cytomegalovirus infection. Across the whole study: CMV epitopes used comprised recently identified HLA-C-restricted ones and well-studied HLA-B-restricted ones. Based on public TCR beta signatures, there were indications of CMV infection and of a matching HLA type.

This clonotype was detected only a few times. Its specificity is not known. Notes on the study in general: CMV-specific TCR beta clonotypes restricted by HLA-C were the ones dominating the ex vivo response.

Each CDR3 protein is one row after TCRdb ran MiXCR on the reads. The sample lists approximately 120,000 distinct CDR3 sequences, about 28% occurring once. V dropped 3 bases and J dropped 5; count of bases not matched to a gene: 8. The CDR3 is 15 amino acids. Germline V gene lookup returns CDR1 LNHDA and CDR2 SQIVND (reference sequence). The sequenced sample was CD8+ T cells from cultured PBMCs, obtained from culture after CMV antigen stimulation. The receptor was isolated from a human donor in good health (CMV status not recorded). Some clones in this sample may be carry-over from other donors' samples. This rearrangement joins TRBV19 to TRBJ2-7, with 9 bases fitting TRBD1. CDR3 protein: CASSILGTGLDEQYF. As DNA, the CDR3 is TGTGCCAGTAGTATCCTCGGGACAGGGCTGGACGAGCAGTACTTC.